These T cell receptor beta chains were read from a single sample in a study of T cells in Graves' hyperthyroidism and ophthalmopathy. TCRdb re-called the multiplex PCR reads through MiXCR, storing one row per CDR3 protein. The sample includes more than 650,000 distinct CDR3 sequences, 13% to 15% of them seen just once. Sequenced input: blood. The receptors shown here come from a woman under 30 with Graves' hyperthyroidism. The CDR3 runs from the conserved cysteine through the conserved F or W. Fields, in order: J gene, clone size, D gene, V gene, CDR3 DNA, CDR3 protein. D genes are given only for firm matches. Clone size is shown for a subset of rows, as once, few, many or a class of expanded clone.

j_call: TRBJ2-7; clone_size: .; d_call: .; v_call: TRBV20-1; cdr3_nt: TGCAGTGCTAGTTCCCAGGGGGGCGCGGGGGAGCAGTACTTC; cdr3_aa: CSASSQGGAGEQYF
j_call: TRBJ2-5; clone_size: many; d_call: .; v_call: TRBV5-6; cdr3_nt: TGTGCCAGCAGCTTATCGGCAGGGGTTATGGAGACCCAGTACTTC; cdr3_aa: CASSLSAGVMETQYF
j_call: TRBJ2-1; clone_size: many; d_call: .; v_call: TRBV11-3; cdr3_nt: TGTGCCAGCAGCCATAAGTACGCGAATGAGCAGTTCTTC; cdr3_aa: CASSHKYANEQFF
j_call: TRBJ2-3; clone_size: .; d_call: .; v_call: TRBV7-9; cdr3_nt: TGTGCCAGCAGCTTACTACGGCCACTAGGCACAGATACGCAGTATTTT; cdr3_aa: CASSLLRPLGTDTQYF
j_call: TRBJ2-5; clone_size: many; d_call: TRBD2; v_call: TRBV28; cdr3_nt: TGTGCCAGCAGTTTTAGCGGGATAGAGACCCAGTACTTC; cdr3_aa: CASSFSGIETQYF
j_call: TRBJ2-2; clone_size: once; d_call: .; v_call: TRBV29-1; cdr3_nt: TGCAGCGTTGAAGGTTGGGGGATCACCGGGGAGCTGTTTTTT; cdr3_aa: CSVEGWGITGELFF
j_call: TRBJ1-2; clone_size: once; d_call: .; v_call: TRBV29-1; cdr3_nt: TGCAGCCCGGAGGTGGGGCAGGAAGGCTACACCTTC; cdr3_aa: CSPEVGQEGYTF
j_call: TRBJ1-1; clone_size: many; d_call: .; v_call: TRBV30; cdr3_nt: TGTGCCTGGAGTGTGGGCAACACTGAAGCTTTCTTT; cdr3_aa: CAWSVGNTEAFF
j_call: TRBJ1-1; clone_size: .; d_call: TRBD1; v_call: TRBV9; cdr3_nt: TGTGCCAGCAGCGAACCAACAGGGGCTCTCCCTGAAGCTTTCTTT; cdr3_aa: CASSEPTGALPEAFF
j_call: TRBJ1-5; clone_size: few; d_call: TRBD1; v_call: TRBV11-2; cdr3_nt: TGTGCCAGCAGCGGGGGACAGGGGCTGGCCCAGCATTTT; cdr3_aa: CASSGGQGLAQHF
j_call: TRBJ2-1; clone_size: many; d_call: .; v_call: TRBV30; cdr3_nt: TGTGCCTGGAAAGGGGGCAATGAGCAGTTCTTC; cdr3_aa: CAWKGGNEQFF
j_call: TRBJ2-7; clone_size: .; d_call: .; v_call: TRBV7-3; cdr3_nt: TGTGCTTCGGGGCAGGTCGTCCCCTACGAGCAGTACTTC; cdr3_aa: CASGQVVPYEQYF
j_call: TRBJ2-3; clone_size: .; d_call: TRBD2; v_call: TRBV29-1; cdr3_nt: TGCAGCGCTCGGACTAGCGGGAGTGATACGCAGTATTTT; cdr3_aa: CSARTSGSDTQYF
j_call: TRBJ2-2; clone_size: few; d_call: .; v_call: TRBV29-1; cdr3_nt: TGCAGCGTTCATGGGGATACCGGGGAGCTGTTTTTT; cdr3_aa: CSVHGDTGELFF
j_call: TRBJ1-5; clone_size: many; d_call: .; v_call: TRBV2; cdr3_nt: TGTGCCAGCAGTGGCGGGGGTCAGCCCCAGCATTTT; cdr3_aa: CASSGGGQPQHF
j_call: TRBJ2-2; clone_size: .; d_call: .; v_call: TRBV5-5; cdr3_nt: TGTGCCAGCAGCTTCAAAGGGGAGAACACCGGGGAGCTGTTTTTT; cdr3_aa: CASSFKGENTGELFF
j_call: TRBJ1-4; clone_size: few; d_call: .; v_call: TRBV7-9; cdr3_nt: TGTGCCAGCAGCTCACAGTTCGAGGGAAGGGTATCTAATGAAAAACTGTTTTTT; cdr3_aa: CASSSQFEGRVSNEKLFF
j_call: TRBJ2-1; clone_size: many; d_call: TRBD2; v_call: TRBV7-9; cdr3_nt: TGTGCCAGCAGCTTAGGAGATCCACTAGCGCGCGCCTACAATGAGCAGTTCTTC; cdr3_aa: CASSLGDPLARAYNEQFF
j_call: TRBJ2-2; clone_size: .; d_call: .; v_call: TRBV11-2; cdr3_nt: TGTGCCAGCAGCAAAGACCTCACCGGGGAGCTGCTTTTT; cdr3_aa: CASSKDLTGELLF
j_call: TRBJ2-7; clone_size: .; d_call: .; v_call: TRBV29-1; cdr3_nt: TGCAGCGTGACGTGGAGCGGACGGGGCGAGCAGTACTTC; cdr3_aa: CSVTWSGRGEQYF
j_call: TRBJ2-3; clone_size: many; d_call: .; v_call: TRBV11-2; cdr3_nt: TGTGCCAGCAGCTTTAGGGACCAAGATACGCAGTATTTT; cdr3_aa: CASSFRDQDTQYF
j_call: TRBJ2-1; clone_size: .; d_call: .; v_call: TRBV20-1; cdr3_nt: TGCAGTGCCCCTACGGACTACTGGGGATATGAGCAGTTCTTC; cdr3_aa: CSAPTDYWGYEQFF
j_call: TRBJ2-3; clone_size: few; d_call: TRBD2; v_call: TRBV6-2/TRBV6-3; cdr3_nt: TGTGCCAGCAGTAGCTCGGGGGGGCAGTATTTT; cdr3_aa: CASSSSGGQYF
j_call: TRBJ1-4; clone_size: few; d_call: .; v_call: TRBV24-1; cdr3_nt: TGTGCCACCCAGGGCGACGCTAATGAAAAACTGTTTTTT; cdr3_aa: CATQGDANEKLFF
j_call: TRBJ1-4; clone_size: many; d_call: .; v_call: TRBV3-1; cdr3_nt: TGTGCCAGCCAAGGTGAAAAACTGTTTTTT; cdr3_aa: CASQGEKLFF
j_call: TRBJ2-1; clone_size: few; d_call: TRBD2; v_call: TRBV9; cdr3_nt: TGTGCCAGCAGCGTAGGTCCGAGTTGGGGCGGGGGGCCGTCCTACAATGAGCAGTTCTTC; cdr3_aa: CASSVGPSWGGGPSYNEQFF
j_call: TRBJ2-7; clone_size: few; d_call: .; v_call: TRBV13; cdr3_nt: TGTGCCAGCAGCCAACTCACGGGACTTGCCGAGCAGTACTTC; cdr3_aa: CASSQLTGLAEQYF
j_call: TRBJ2-1; clone_size: few; d_call: TRBD2; v_call: TRBV29-1; cdr3_nt: TGCAGCGTTGACACTAGCGGGAGGGGGTGGAATGAGCAGTTCTTC; cdr3_aa: CSVDTSGRGWNEQFF
j_call: TRBJ2-2; clone_size: .; d_call: .; v_call: TRBV4-1; cdr3_nt: TGCGCCAGCAGCCCACGAGCCCTTCGGGAGAGTATCGGGGAGCTGTTTTTT; cdr3_aa: CASSPRALRESIGELFF
j_call: TRBJ1-2; clone_size: many; d_call: TRBD1; v_call: TRBV2; cdr3_nt: TGTGCCAGCAGGGAAACAGGGGGCGACTATGGCTACACCTTC; cdr3_aa: CASRETGGDYGYTF
j_call: TRBJ2-3; clone_size: few; d_call: TRBD1; v_call: TRBV14; cdr3_nt: TGTGCCAGCAGCCAGGGACAGTTCACAGATACGCAGTATTTT; cdr3_aa: CASSQGQFTDTQYF
j_call: TRBJ2-7; clone_size: many; d_call: .; v_call: TRBV6-1; cdr3_nt: TGTGCCAGCAGTGCCCGGGACCACTCCTACGAGCAGTACTTC; cdr3_aa: CASSARDHSYEQYF
j_call: TRBJ1-2; clone_size: many; d_call: .; v_call: TRBV30; cdr3_nt: TGTGCCTGGGGCAGGGGAAGTGGCTACACCTTC; cdr3_aa: CAWGRGSGYTF
j_call: TRBJ1-1; clone_size: few; d_call: .; v_call: TRBV3-1; cdr3_nt: TGTGCCAGCAGCCAGCCGGGACCGGGAGTTGAAGCTTTCTTT; cdr3_aa: CASSQPGPGVEAFF
j_call: TRBJ2-1; clone_size: many; d_call: TRBD2; v_call: TRBV11-2; cdr3_nt: TGTGCCAGCAGCTCTGGACTAGTATTAGAGCAGTTCTTC; cdr3_aa: CASSSGLVLEQFF
j_call: TRBJ2-1; clone_size: .; d_call: .; v_call: TRBV19; cdr3_nt: TGTGCCAGTAGTATAGATCAGGGTCCCTACAATGAGCAGTTCTTC; cdr3_aa: CASSIDQGPYNEQFF
j_call: TRBJ1-1; clone_size: many; d_call: TRBD1; v_call: TRBV30; cdr3_nt: TGTGCCTGGAGGAAAGGGGGCTCTGAAGCTTTCTTT; cdr3_aa: CAWRKGGSEAFF
j_call: TRBJ2-3; clone_size: .; d_call: TRBD2; v_call: TRBV20-1; cdr3_nt: TGCAGTGCTCTTAATCCGGGGGGGGCAGATACGCAGTATTTT; cdr3_aa: CSALNPGGADTQYF
j_call: TRBJ2-5; clone_size: .; d_call: TRBD2; v_call: TRBV9; cdr3_nt: TGTGCCAGCAGCGGGACTAGCGGCTGGGTGTACTTC; cdr3_aa: CASSGTSGWVYF
j_call: TRBJ2-1; clone_size: .; d_call: .; v_call: TRBV6-5; cdr3_nt: TGTGCCAGCAGTTACTCGTGGGGGAGCAATGAGCAGTTCTTC; cdr3_aa: CASSYSWGSNEQFF
j_call: TRBJ2-5; clone_size: .; d_call: .; v_call: TRBV28; cdr3_nt: TGTGCCAGCAGTTTATCTGGGCCCCAAGAGACCCAGTACTTC; cdr3_aa: CASSLSGPQETQYF
j_call: TRBJ1-5; clone_size: .; d_call: .; v_call: TRBV12-3/TRBV12-4; cdr3_nt: TGTGCCAGCAGTCCCCGACAGTATAGCAATCAGCCCCAGCATTTT; cdr3_aa: CASSPRQYSNQPQHF
j_call: TRBJ2-7; clone_size: many; d_call: .; v_call: TRBV29-1; cdr3_nt: TGCAGCGTGTTACAGTCCTACGAGCAGTACTTC; cdr3_aa: CSVLQSYEQYF
j_call: TRBJ1-4; clone_size: many; d_call: .; v_call: TRBV29-1; cdr3_nt: TGCAGCGCCCTGGCATCGGGGACTAATGAAAAACTGTTTTTT; cdr3_aa: CSALASGTNEKLFF
j_call: TRBJ2-6; clone_size: .; d_call: .; v_call: TRBV20-1; cdr3_nt: TGCAGTGCTAGGGAGGGGGGTTTTAGGAGTGGGGCCAACGTCCTGACTTTC; cdr3_aa: CSAREGGFRSGANVLTF
j_call: TRBJ2-1; clone_size: many; d_call: .; v_call: TRBV28; cdr3_nt: TGTGCCAGCAGTTTCCCTTTGACAGGCAGGTCGCAGTTCTTC; cdr3_aa: CASSFPLTGRSQFF
j_call: TRBJ2-7; clone_size: few; d_call: TRBD2; v_call: TRBV19; cdr3_nt: TGTGCCAGTAGTGCTCTAGCGGGAGTTATCGACGAGCAGTACTTC; cdr3_aa: CASSALAGVIDEQYF
j_call: TRBJ2-1; clone_size: few; d_call: .; v_call: TRBV12-3/TRBV12-4; cdr3_nt: TGTGCCAGCAGTTTGTCGGGGAGGCAGTTCTTC; cdr3_aa: CASSLSGRQFF
j_call: TRBJ1-1; clone_size: .; d_call: .; v_call: TRBV29-1; cdr3_nt: TGCAGCGGGAAGGGCGGCACTGAAGCTTTCTTT; cdr3_aa: CSGKGGTEAFF
j_call: TRBJ2-3; clone_size: many; d_call: .; v_call: TRBV7-2; cdr3_nt: TGTGCCAGCAGCTTAGGAAGGGGCCCAGATACGCAGTATTTT; cdr3_aa: CASSLGRGPDTQYF